This T cell receptor (beta chain) was recorded in a study of blood T cell repertoires in COVID-19. Study details: Sources were T cells, B-cell-depleted T cells, or PBMCs; the material itself was cDNA or gDNA.

Seattle's enrolled individuals joined amid active infection and were then monitored longitudinally. CDR3 length: 17 residues. Deletions cut 1 base from V and 0 bases from J, with 13 bases between. Germline CDR1 is SGHTA and CDR2 is FQGNSA. Authors' processing steps: Estimation of nucleated cell counts was performed using reference gene primer amplification. Generated by immunoSEQ multiplex PCR, the TCRdb table keeps only in-frame clones and is missing some. V, J and clone size are those of that table, while D and trimming were read from the DNA. The sample records 200,000 or so clones, approximately 80% being singletons.

This chain connects TRBV7-2 to TRBJ1-3; D is possibly TRBD1 (6 bases). The source of this sequence is a woman at least 80 years old with COVID-19, enrolled during active disease. The sequenced sample was peripheral blood. This chain's CDR3 is CASSLVGAGSSGNTIYF. The CDR3 DNA follows: TGTGCCAGCAGCTTAGTGGGGGCAGGAAGCTCTGGAAACACCATATATTTT.